This T cell receptor (beta chain) was profiled in a study of T cell repertoires in aging, cancer and after chemotherapy. The study's findings and limits: Immunological memory after chemotherapy cannot be judged from the repertoire data.

The CDR3 extends over 15 amino acids. CDR1 and CDR2 (germline): LGHNA, YNFKEQ. Trimming shortened V by 0 bases and J by 6 bases, and 11 bases separated the two germline ends. Remarks on this clonotype: Its antigen is not known.

Rearranged V-D-J TRB sequences were amplified with a mixed TRB-A/B primer pool. A single record per CDR3 protein comes from TCRdb applying MiXCR to the multiplex PCR reads. The data show approximately 5,800 distinct CDR3 sequences, around two fifths seen once. TCR beta rearrangements were amplified from peripheral blood genomic DNA. This sequence originates from a human donor in good health. The V and J genes are TRBV4-2 and TRBJ2-2; the D gene could be TRBD1 or TRBD2 (5 bases each). The sequencing sample was made of blood. CDR3 bases: TGTGCCAGCAGCCAAGATGACGGGGCGGCCGGGGAGCTGTTTTTT. Residues: CASSQDDGAAGELFF.